Following are 11 T cell receptor beta chains from one sample sequenced in a study of T cell responses to AZD1222 COVID-19 vaccine (dated by TCRdb to the early 2020s). The library was built by means of the immunoSEQ multiplex PCR assay. TCRdb's version of the immuneACCESS table is confined to in-frame rearrangements and falls short of the full clone set. An unresolved V gene accounts for under half of the shortfall where checked; the remainder is of unknown origin. Counted in this sample were 150,000 or so clones; 80% to 95% of them appeared once. The ten largest clones capture 1.2% to 1.5% of the sample. This sample's time point label indicates: baseline before first vaccination. The material sequenced was peripheral blood, taken on day 0 of AZD1222 vaccination. The receptors shown here come from an adult in good health.

The V gene is TRBV30, the J gene TRBJ2-6; D remains ambiguous. The germline V gene encodes CDR1 GTSNPN and CDR2 SVGIG (reference sequence). Trimming shortened V by 8 bases and J by 0 bases, and 17 bases separated the two germline ends. The CDR3 totals 16 residues. The CDR3 spells CAALEAASSGANVLTF. The CDR3 DNA follows: TGTGCCGCCCTTGAGGCAGCCAGCTCTGGGGCCAACGTCCTGACTTTC.

This clone is termed large (0.1 to 1%). The chain couples TRBV6-4 to TRBJ1-2, with 10 bases matching TRBD1. Germline V gene data show CDR1 as MRHNA and CDR2 as SNTAGT. Germline trimming cut 0 bases from V and 8 bases from J; bases unmatched to any gene: 0. The CDR3 is made up of 13 amino acids. CDR3 amino acids: CASSDSTGGGYTF. The DNA for the CDR3 is TGTGCCAGCAGTGACTCGACAGGGGGCGGCTACACCTTC.

V and J are TRBV6-5 and TRBJ1-6; no firm D call. From germline, CDR1 is MNHEY and CDR2 SVGAGI. The length of the CDR3 is 14 residues. Deletions cut 8 bases from V and 5 bases from J, with 13 bases between. The CDR3 DNA is TGTGCCAGCCCGGATGGGTCGGATAATTCACCCCTCCACTTT. Its protein is CASPDGSDNSPLHF.

The genes are TRBV19 and TRBJ2-5; TRBD1 matches 8 bases. The V gene end was trimmed by 2 bases and the J gene end by 1 base; junction bases not matched to a gene: 6. Germline CDR1 LNHDA, CDR2 SQIVND (reference sequence). The CDR3 totals 16 residues. The DNA of the CDR3 is TGTGCCAGTAGTATAAGGACAGGGCTAACCCAAGAGACCCAGTACTTC. It yields the protein CASSIRTGLTQETQYF. Full variable domain (remainder filled in from reference TRBV19 and TRBJ2-5): DGGITQSPKYLFRKEGQNVTLSCEQNLNHDAMYWYRQDPGQGLRLIYYSQIVNDFQKGDIAEGYSVSREKKESFPLTVTSAQKNPTAFYLCASSIRTGLTQETQYFGPGTRLLVL.

The chain uses TRBV7-2 and TRBJ1-1; D remains unclear. The CDR3 has 13 residues. V lost 1 base and J 5 bases, leaving 8 bases between the germline ends. Germline V lookup: CDR1 SGHTA, CDR2 FQGNSA. CDR3 in amino acids: CASSLVTGTEAFF. DNA of the CDR3: TGTGCCAGCAGCTTAGTGACGGGGACTGAAGCTTTCTTT.

The CDR3 sequence is CASSIFFGTPYEQYF. Here the CDR3 DNA reads TGTGCCAGTAGTATATTCTTTGGGACTCCCTACGAGCAGTACTTC. The rearrangement joins TRBV19 to TRBJ2-7; a possible D gene is TRBD2 (6 bases). Germline V gene lookup returns CDR1 LNHDA and CDR2 SQIVND (reference sequence). V was shortened by 2 bases and J by 2 bases, with 13 bases between the two germline ends. CDR3 length: 15 residues. Full variable domain (outside the CDR3, taken from reference TRBV19 and TRBJ2-7): DGGITQSPKYLFRKEGQNVTLSCEQNLNHDAMYWYRQDPGQGLRLIYYSQIVNDFQKGDIAEGYSVSREKKESFPLTVTSAQKNPTAFYLCASSIFFGTPYEQYFGPGTRLTVT.

This chain joins TRBV6-5 and TRBJ1-3, with a possible D match to TRBD1 (5 bases). Trimming cost V 0 bases and J 4 bases, with 13 bases left between them. Looked up from germline, CDR1 is MNHEY and CDR2 is SVGAGI. The length of the CDR3 is 16 residues. The chain's CDR3 is CASSYSSGHYGNTIYF. CDR3 DNA: TGTGCCAGCAGTTACTCCTCGGGGCACTACGGAAACACCATATATTTT.

This clone was observed a single time. The chain carries TRBV7-6 and TRBJ2-2; D tentatively reads TRBD1 or TRBD2 (5 bases each). There are 12 residues in the CDR3. Trimming left V 6 bases short and J 8 bases short, with 10 bases between. Germline CDR1 SGHVS, CDR2 FNYEAQ. CDR3 coding DNA: TGTGCCAGCAGTTTCGAGGGGGGGGAGCTGTTTTTT. Translation gives CASSFEGGELFF.

V and J are TRBV12-5 and TRBJ2-3; TRBD2 aligns across 13 bases. J gave up 6 bases and V 1 base, and 4 bases lay outside the gene matches. CDR1 LGHNT and CDR2 FRNRAP come from the germline V gene. This CDR3 has 16 residues. For the CDR3, the DNA is TGTGCTAGTGGTTTGGGGACTAGCGGGAGATCGGATACGCAGTATTTT. This gives the protein CASGLGTSGRSDTQYF. The complete variable domain, with remaining parts taken from reference TRBV12-5 and TRBJ2-3, reads DARVTQTPRHKVTEMGQEVTMRCQPILGHNTVFWYRQTMMQGLELLAYFRNRAPLDDSGMPKDRFSAEMPDATLATLKIQPSEPRDSAVYFCASGLGTSGRSDTQYFGPGTRLTVL.

The gene calls are TRBV5-5 and TRBJ1-1; D is uncertain. V lost 0 bases, J lost 3 bases, and 9 bases lay in between. Germline V CDR1 and CDR2: SGHKS, YYEKEE (reference sequence). This CDR3 spans 14 amino acids. DNA of the CDR3: TGTGCCAGCAGCTTGGCCATCGGGGACACTGAAGCTTTCTTT. It codes for CASSLAIGDTEAFF.

The chain joins TRBV4-2 to TRBJ2-1; 14 positions agree with TRBD2. The CDR3 consists of 18 residues. Germline loops: CDR1 LGHNA, CDR2 YNFKEQ. The J segment lost 0 bases and the V segment lost 5 bases, leaving 6 bases of the junction unmatched. The CDR3 DNA follows: TGTGCCAGCAGCAGACTAGCGGGAGGGACGAGCTCCTACAATGAGCAGTTCTTC. As protein: CASSRLAGGTSSYNEQFF.